A single sample gave rise to the 23 T cell receptor beta chains below, sequenced in a study of shared clonotypes between healthy human individuals. TCRdb keeps only in-frame clones here, not all; method: immunoSEQ multiplex PCR. The sample records more than 400,000 clones, about 96% being singletons. The sequencing sample was made of naive CD4+ T cells sorted from blood. The subset was: CD45RA+ positively selected. Source of these receptors: a young woman in good health.

The count of this clone is one. The chain recombines TRBV28 with TRBJ1-5; TRBD1 matches at 10 bases. The germline V gene has CDR1 MDHEN and CDR2 SYDVKM. V gave up 5 bases and J gave up 2 bases; unmatched junction bases: 3. The CDR3 loop spans 15 amino acids. The CDR3 sequence is CASSDDRGRNQPQHF. The CDR3 bases are TGTGCCAGCAGTGATGACAGGGGGCGCAATCAGCCCCAGCATTTT.

This clone has just one count. The same CDR3 also results from other DNA sequences found in this sample. The V gene is TRBV18, the J gene TRBJ2-5; 8 positions agree with TRBD2. Looked up from germline, CDR1 is KGHSH and CDR2 is LQKENI. Trimming at V came to 6 bases and at J to 2 bases, leaving 2 bases not matched to a gene. The CDR3 length is 13 residues. CDR3 sequence: CASSPGGQETQYF. CDR3 DNA: TGTGCCAGCTCCCCGGGGGGGCAAGAGACCCAGTACTTC.

The table lists this clone with a count of one. This chain links TRBV5-1 with TRBJ1-1; maybe TRBD1 (6 bases). This CDR3 region has 14 residues. Germline V gene lookup returns CDR1 SGHRS and CDR2 YFSETQ. Trimming removed 4 bases from V and 4 bases from J, with 14 bases in between. The chain's CDR3 is CASSRTVAGTEAFF. The CDR3 DNA is TGCGCCAGCAGCAGGACAGTGGCGGGCACTGAAGCTTTCTTT.

The J gene is TRBJ2-2, the V gene TRBV2; 12 bases fit TRBD2. Germline V gene lookup returns CDR1 SNHLY and CDR2 FYNNEI. Unmatched junction bases numbered 3, after V lost 6 bases and J lost 4 bases. The length of the CDR3 is 15 residues. CDR3 nucleotide sequence: TGTGCCAGCAGACGACTAGCGGGAGTCACCGGGGAGCTGTTTTTT. It is translated as CASRRLAGVTGELFF. Based on the CDR3 plus reference TRBV2 and TRBJ2-2, the full variable domain is EPEVTQTPSHQVTQMGQEVILRCVPISNHLYFYWYRQILGQKVEFLVSFYNNEISEKSEIFDDQFSVERPDGSNFTLKIRSTKLEDSAMYFCASRRLAGVTGELFFGEGSRLTVL.

This rearrangement joins TRBV28 to TRBJ2-3; D is perhaps TRBD1 (5 bases). V was clipped by 6 bases and J by 4 bases, with 8 bases between them. The CDR3 has 12 amino acids. The germline gives CDR1 MDHEN, CDR2 SYDVKM. The CDR3 DNA follows: TGTGCCAGCAGGGTAGGGGCAGATACGCAGTATTTT. Protein sequence: CASRVGADTQYF.

This clone was recorded once. The chain employs TRBV15 and TRBJ1-1, with 9 bases aligning to TRBD1. CDR3 length: 14 residues. Losses at the gene ends were 5 bases for V and 1 base for J; bases not matched to a gene: 2. The germline V gene has CDR1 LNHNV and CDR2 YYDKDF (reference sequence). DNA for the CDR3: TGTGCCACCAGCCAGGGACAGGGGAACACTGAAGCTTTCTTT. Translated, it gives CATSQGQGNTEAFF.

J is TRBJ1-1 and V is TRBV7-8; a weak D match, TRBD1 (5 bases). This CDR3 is built from 16 residues. The germline gives CDR1 SGHVS, CDR2 FQNEAQ. Trimming cost V 1 base and J 4 bases, with 16 bases left between them. The CDR3 loop reads CASSLEGQGVSTEAFF. The DNA for the CDR3 is TGTGCCAGCAGCTTAGAAGGGCAGGGAGTGAGCACTGAAGCTTTCTTT. The full variable domain, completed using reference TRBV7-8 and TRBJ1-1, is GAGVSQSPRYKVAKRGQDVALRCDPISGHVSLFWYQQALGQGPEFLTYFQNEAQLDKSGLPSDRFFAERPEGSVSTLKIQRTQQEDSAVYLCASSLEGQGVSTEAFFGQGTRLTVV.

The chain is built from TRBV27 and TRBJ2-7; 8 positions agree with TRBD2. The germline V gene encodes CDR1 MNHEY and CDR2 SMNVEV (reference sequence). This CDR3 spans 15 amino acids. J gave up 3 bases and V 6 bases, and 10 bases lay outside the gene matches. CDR3 nucleotides: TGTGCCAGCAGCCGCGGCTGGGCGGGAGGCTACGAGCAGTACTTC. This gives the protein CASSRGWAGGYEQYF.

The chain combines TRBV14 with TRBJ2-2; the D gene is possibly TRBD1 (7 bases). Trimming took 0 bases from V and 0 from J, leaving 11 bases between them. CDR1 is SGHDN and CDR2 is FVKESK in the germline V gene. There are 17 residues in the CDR3. DNA for the CDR3: TGTGCCAGCAGCCAAGATCGGGGGACAGCGAACACCGGGGAGCTGTTTTTT. Translated, it gives CASSQDRGTANTGELFF.

The chain combines TRBV19 with TRBJ1-5; 11 bases map to TRBD1. This CDR3 has 13 amino acids. CDR1 is LNHDA and CDR2 is SQIVND in the germline V gene (reference sequence). CDR3 region: CAGGTGGIQPQHF. CDR3 DNA sequence: TGTGCAGGGGGGACAGGGGGAATTCAGCCCCAGCATTTT.

This clone has a single count. The chain recombines TRBV29-1 with TRBJ1-2, with 8 bases fitting TRBD1. CDR3 size: 22 residues. CDR1 is SQVTM and CDR2 is ANQGSEA in the germline V gene. V lost 4 bases to trimming and J lost 8 bases; unmatched junction nucleotides: 36. The CDR3 is CSVGYPDNAQGGTGLPRDGYTF. The CDR3 DNA is TGCAGCGTTGGATACCCCGATAATGCCCAAGGTGGGACAGGACTGCCTCGAGACGGCTACACCTTC.

The chain is built from TRBV4-2 and TRBJ2-5, with D perhaps matching TRBD2 (5 bases). This CDR3 is 14 amino acids long. Germline V lookup: CDR1 LGHNA, CDR2 YNFKEQ. Deletions cut 8 bases from V and 4 bases from J, with 17 bases between. The CDR3: CASAPLRGGETQYF. The CDR3, as DNA: TGTGCCAGCGCCCCACTCCGGGGTGGAGAGACCCAGTACTTC.

The chain couples TRBV7-7 to TRBJ2-1, with D possibly being TRBD1 or TRBD2 (5 bases each). There are 15 residues in the CDR3. Germline V gives CDR1 SSHAT, CDR2 FNYEAQ (reference sequence). Trimming cost V 3 bases and J 9 bases, with 18 bases left between them. The CDR3, as DNA: TGTGCCAGCAGCTTGGGCACTAGTGGGGACCGTGAGCAGTTCTTC. This gives the protein CASSLGTSGDREQFF.

This rearrangement joins TRBV11-2 to TRBJ2-3; TRBD2 agrees at 10 bases. From germline, CDR1 is SGHAT and CDR2 FQNNGV. With 5 bases clipped from V and 1 base from J, the junction kept 6 bases outside the gene matches. The CDR3 is 16 residues long. The CDR3 here is CASSPAGTSGTDTQYF. DNA of the CDR3: TGTGCCAGCAGCCCAGCCGGGACTAGCGGCACAGATACGCAGTATTTT.

The chain joins TRBV25-1 to TRBJ2-5; possible D gene TRBD1, 6 bases. The J call is uncertain, as TRBJ2-7 better fits the DNA end. Looked up from germline, CDR1 is MGHDK and CDR2 is SYGVNS. The CDR3 has 16 amino acids. The CDR3 reads CANPRGLATSSYEQYF. The CDR3 coding sequence is TGTGCCAACCCAAGGGGGTTAGCAACTAGCTCCTACGAGCAGTACTTC.

With respect to this clone: The junction differs from germline at one of its ends, possibly a read error. The CDR3 bases are TGTGCCACCAGCAGAGATAGGGTCTCCCACGAGCAGTACTTC. This gives the protein CATSRDRVSHEQYF. This sequence joins TRBV15 and TRBJ2-5; D is unresolved. Matching the DNA end better, TRBJ2-7 makes the J call doubtful. This CDR3 region has 14 residues. The germline V gene has CDR1 LNHNV and CDR2 YYDKDF (reference sequence).

The gene calls are TRBV5-5 and TRBJ1-5; 7 bases fit TRBD1. The J segment lost 3 bases and the V segment lost 5 bases, leaving 5 bases of the junction unmatched. Per germline, CDR1 SGHKS and CDR2 YYEKEE (reference sequence). The length of the CDR3 is 14 residues. CDR3 loop: CASSGGQDNQPQHF. CDR3 in DNA: TGTGCCAGCAGTGGCGGACAGGACAATCAGCCCCAGCATTTT.

The CDR3 is CASSPQIREQFF. CDR3 nucleotides: TGTGCCAGCAGTCCCCAGATCAGGGAGCAGTTCTTC. The gene calls are TRBV28 and TRBJ2-1, with D hard to call. CDR1 and CDR2 from the germline V gene are MDHEN and SYDVKM. The CDR3 runs to 12 residues. Trimming took off 5 bases at V and 10 bases at J, with 12 bases between the two ends.

J is TRBJ2-3 and V is TRBV30; D may be TRBD2 (7 bases). The CDR3 has 14 residues. Trimming took 2 bases from V and 3 from J, leaving 12 bases between them. In germline, CDR1 is GTSNPN, CDR2 SVGIG (reference sequence). The CDR3 spells CAWSRGGGTDTQYF. In nucleotides, the CDR3 is TGTGCCTGGAGTAGAGGGGGGGGAACAGATACGCAGTATTTT.

This sequence joins TRBV7-9 and TRBJ2-7; D is unclear. Germline assignment: CDR1 SEHNR and CDR2 FQNEAQ (reference sequence). The CDR3 consists of 14 residues. The V end was cut by 3 bases, the J end by 2 bases, with 11 bases between. The CDR3 region has the DNA TGTGCCAGCAGCTTTTCCTTGCCGGCCTACGAGCAGTACTTC. Protein: CASSFSLPAYEQYF. Complete variable domain (other parts from reference TRBV7-9 and TRBJ2-7): DTGVSQNPRHKITKRGQNVTFRCDPISEHNRLYWYRQTLGQGPEFLTYFQNEAQLEKSRLLSDRFSAERPKGSFSTLEIQRTEQGDSAMYLCASSFSLPAYEQYFGPGTRLTVT.

This chain connects TRBV28 to TRBJ1-1, with 7 bases aligning to TRBD1. V lost 6 bases and J lost 8; bases outside the gene matches: 9. The CDR3 is 13 residues long. CDR1 is MDHEN, CDR2 SYDVKM, per germline. CDR3 amino acids: CASSLGGGFEAFF. DNA for the CDR3: TGTGCCAGCAGCCTAGGGGGCGGATTCGAAGCTTTCTTT.

The chain is built from TRBV7-2 and TRBJ2-1; the match to TRBD2 covers 15 bases. The CDR3 runs to 16 residues. The V and J ends lost 3 bases and 6 bases, in that order; junction bases with no gene match: 3. Germline CDR1 and CDR2: SGHTA and FQGNSA. This CDR3 reads CASSFRGLAGGNEQFF. CDR3 DNA: TGTGCCAGCAGCTTCCGGGGACTAGCGGGAGGCAATGAGCAGTTCTTC. The whole variable domain, remainder taken from reference TRBV7-2 and TRBJ2-1, is GAGVSQSPSNKVTEKGKDVELRCDPISGHTALYWYRQSLGQGLEFLIYFQGNSAPDKSGLPSDRFSAERTGGSVSTLTIQRTQQEDSAVYLCASSFRGLAGGNEQFFGPGTRLTVL.

The J gene is TRBJ2-7, the V gene TRBV6-5; D gene uncertain. The V end was cut by 0 bases, the J end by 0 bases, with 9 bases between. Germline CDR1 reads MNHEY; CDR2 reads SVGAGI. CDR3 size: 15 residues. For the CDR3, the DNA is TGTGCCAGCAGTTACTCGTCAGGTTACTCCTACGAGCAGTACTTC. Its protein product is CASSYSSGYSYEQYF.